Following are 32 T cell receptor beta chains from one sample sequenced in a study of shared clonotypes between healthy human individuals. Assay: immunoSEQ multiplex PCR; the TCRdb copy retains only in-frame clones and omits some. The sample records fewer than 650,000 clones, over 65% being singletons. Sequencing was performed on PBMCs. All receptors come from a woman in her thirties or forties in good health. Some clones in this sample may be carry-over from other donors' samples.

The gene calls are TRBV28 and TRBJ1-5; 7 bases line up with TRBD1. Germline-derived CDR1 and CDR2 are MDHEN and SYDVKM. J lost 11 bases, V lost 6 bases, and 7 bases had no gene match. The CDR3 covers 12 residues. The CDR3 loop is CASRIQGSTQHF. The CDR3 DNA reads as TGTGCCAGCAGGATACAGGGGTCAACCCAGCATTTT.

V and J are TRBV7-9 and TRBJ1-2; D is uncertain. V lost 3 bases, J lost 0 bases, and 5 bases lay in between. The CDR3 has 13 residues. CDR1 and CDR2 from the germline V gene are SEHNR and FQNEAQ (reference sequence). The CDR3 sequence is CASSFNPNYGYTF. CDR3 DNA: TGTGCCAGCAGCTTCAATCCTAACTATGGCTACACCTTC.

The chain carries TRBV9 and TRBJ2-5; possible D gene TRBD1, 5 bases. This CDR3 has 13 residues. Per germline, CDR1 SGDLS and CDR2 YYNGEE. The germline V and J ends were trimmed by 3 bases and 5 bases, with 11 bases remaining between them. In DNA form, the CDR3 reads TGTGCCAGCAGCGGGACACTGGGGGAGACCCAGTACTTC. Amino acids: CASSGTLGETQYF.

The rearrangement links TRBV9 to TRBJ2-3; 10 nucleotides line up with TRBD2. The CDR3 is made up of 14 amino acids. Germline V gene lookup returns CDR1 SGDLS and CDR2 YYNGEE. After removal of 3 bases from V and 4 bases from J, the junction contained 2 bases not matched to a gene. CDR3 nucleotide sequence: TGTGCCAGCAGCGGAGCGGGAGGGGCAGATACGCAGTATTTT. Translated, it gives CASSGAGGADTQYF.

This clone has only one observation. A far more abundant clone sits one base away, making this likely a read error. The chain employs TRBV29-1 and TRBJ1-2, with 12 bases identical to TRBD1. The CDR3 runs to 14 residues. With V trimmed by 5 bases and J by 9 bases, 10 bases remained unmatched. From germline, CDR1 is SQVTM and CDR2 ANQGSEA. The CDR3 protein is CSVKGSGTGGRYTF. The CDR3 DNA reads TGCAGCGTTAAAGGCTCCGGGACAGGGGGCCGCTACACCTTC.

The genes are TRBV28 and TRBJ2-1; D uncertain. Germline V gene lookup returns CDR1 MDHEN and CDR2 SYDVKM. The CDR3 contains 14 residues. V shed 8 bases and J shed 2 bases, with 13 bases lying between them. This CDR3 reads CASGTSFPYNEQFF. The CDR3 nucleotides read TGTGCCAGCGGTACTTCTTTCCCCTACAATGAGCAGTTCTTC.

V usage is TRBV4-1 and J usage is TRBJ2-7, with TRBD2 matching over 11 bases. V dropped 4 bases and J dropped 7; count of bases not matched to a gene: 6. The germline CDR1 and CDR2 sequences are MGHRA and YSYEKL. The CDR3 runs to 14 residues. The CDR3 DNA sequence: TGCGCCAGCAGCCTTAGCGGGAGGGCGGGAGAGCAGTACTTC. This gives the protein CASSLSGRAGEQYF.

The chain employs TRBV28 and TRBJ2-7; no reliable D call. Trimming left V 6 bases short and J 0 bases short, with 12 bases between. Germline CDR1 MDHEN, CDR2 SYDVKM. The CDR3 runs 14 residues. The CDR3 DNA reads TGTGCCAGCAGGTTCGTCGCTACCTCCTACGAGCAGTACTTC. Translation: CASRFVATSYEQYF.

The chain recombines TRBV4-1 with TRBJ2-3; 9 nucleotides match TRBD2. Germline lookup yields CDR1 MGHRA and CDR2 YSYEKL. V lost 1 base to trimming and J lost 5 bases; unmatched junction nucleotides: 10. The CDR3 runs to 17 residues. The CDR3 DNA follows: TGCGCCAGCAGCCAAGTTTTGGGAGCGGGAGGTGTAGATACGCAGTATTTT. Its protein product is CASSQVLGAGGVDTQYF.

About this clone: One base away lies a much larger clone, so this may be a sequencing read error. The chain employs TRBV28 and TRBJ1-6; 8 bases align to TRBD1. CDR3 length equals 15 residues. From germline, CDR1 is MDHEN and CDR2 SYDVKM. Here the CDR3 DNA reads TGTGCCAGCGGTTTCTGGACAGGGAGAATTCCGGCCCTCCACTTT. Its translation is CASGFWTGRIPALHF.

The rearrangement uses TRBV28 and TRBJ2-5; possible D gene TRBD2, 7 bases. The CDR3 has 13 residues. CDR1 MDHEN and CDR2 SYDVKM come from the germline V gene. The V end was cut by 3 bases, the J end by 5 bases, with 10 bases between. In DNA, the CDR3 is TGTGCCAGCAGTTTGGGGGGGGCGGAGACCCAGTACTTC. Its translation: CASSLGGAETQYF.

This rearrangement joins TRBV5-1 to TRBJ2-2; 9 bases are shared with TRBD1. CDR3 length equals 16 residues. Germline CDR1 and CDR2: SGHRS and YFSETQ. Trimming at V came to 4 bases and at J to 5 bases, leaving 9 bases not matched to a gene. CDR3 in amino acids: CASSQQTGGGTGELFF. The CDR3 DNA sequence: TGCGCCAGCAGCCAACAGACAGGGGGAGGAACCGGGGAGCTGTTTTTT.

The genes are TRBV7-2 and TRBJ2-1; 10 bases line up with TRBD2. CDR1 is SGHTA and CDR2 is FQGNSA in the germline V gene. The CDR3 covers 15 residues. Trimming removed 7 bases from V and 9 bases from J; junction bases left unmatched: 12. The CDR3 DNA reads TGTGCCAGCACCATGGGCAGCGGGAGGGTTGGTGAGCAGTTCTTC. Translated: CASTMGSGRVGEQFF.

The chain joins TRBV15 to TRBJ2-1; D unclear. This CDR3 is built from 12 residues. The ends were cut back, 2 bases at V and 2 bases at J, with 1 base in the middle. Germline V lookup: CDR1 LNHNV, CDR2 YYDKDF (reference sequence). CDR3 nucleotide sequence: TGTGCCACCAGCAGAACCTACAATGAGCAGTTCTTC. Translated: CATSRTYNEQFF.

As to this clone: A much larger clonotype is one base distant, so this may be a read error. The sample contains more than one DNA sequence encoding this CDR3. V is TRBV5-4 and J is TRBJ2-3, with D unclear. This CDR3 has 12 residues. Germline CDR1 SGHNT, CDR2 YYREEE (reference sequence). Deletions cut 4 bases from V and 0 bases from J, with 3 bases between. The CDR3 DNA is TGTGCCAGCAGCCCTAGCACAGATACGCAGTATTTT. It translates to CASSPSTDTQYF. Variable domain in full (rest from reference TRBV5-4 and TRBJ2-3): ETGVTQSPTHLIKTRGQQVTLRCSSQSGHNTVSWYQQALGQGPQFIFQYYREEENGRGNFPPRFSGLQFPNYSSELNVNALELDDSALYLCASSPSTDTQYFGPGTRLTVL.

This clone has a count of ten or more. The same CDR3 is also encoded by other DNA sequences in this sample. The chain carries TRBV18 and TRBJ1-4; 8 bases agree with TRBD1. The CDR3 extends over 16 amino acids. Germline V gene lookup returns CDR1 KGHSH and CDR2 LQKENI. Trimming removed 4 bases from V and 5 bases from J; junction bases left unmatched: 9. The CDR3 DNA follows: TGTGCCAGCTCACATGGGTTGGGACAGGTAAATGAAAAACTGTTTTTT. Amino acid sequence: CASSHGLGQVNEKLFF.

This chain connects TRBV13 to TRBJ2-2, with TRBD2 matching over 11 bases. This CDR3 comprises 16 residues. V was clipped by 5 bases and J by 6 bases; unmatched bases: 8. Germline values: CDR1 PRHDT, CDR2 FYEKMQ (reference sequence). DNA for the CDR3: TGTGCCAGCAGCCTACCGGGACTAGCGGCCGCCGGGGAGCTGTTTTTT. Residues: CASSLPGLAAAGELFF. Full variable domain (outside the CDR3, taken from reference TRBV13 and TRBJ2-2): AAGVIQSPRHLIKEKRETATLKCYPIPRHDTVYWYQQGPGQDPQFLISFYEKMQSDKGSIPDRFSAQQFSDYHSELNMSSLELGDSALYFCASSLPGLAAAGELFFGEGSRLTVL.

With respect to this clone: A much larger clonotype is one base distant, so this may be a read error. The sample carries other DNA sequences with the same CDR3. The V and J genes are TRBV30 and TRBJ2-3; a weak D match, TRBD2 (5 bases). The V gene's germline CDR1 is GTSNPN and CDR2 SVGIG (reference sequence). Trimming took off 4 bases at V and 8 bases at J, with 22 bases between the two ends. The CDR3 has 15 amino acids. The CDR3 bases are TGTGCCTGGATATCCGGGGAAGGGCCCAGCGTTACGCAGTATTTT. Its protein is CAWISGEGPSVTQYF.

The V and J genes are TRBV9 and TRBJ1-4; D is unclear. This CDR3 has 15 amino acids. CDR1 SGDLS and CDR2 YYNGEE come from the germline V gene. Trimming cost V 0 bases and J 0 bases, with 6 bases left between them. The CDR3, as DNA: TGTGCCAGCAGCGTAGGGGTTACAACTAATGAAAAACTGTTTTTT. Translated: CASSVGVTTNEKLFF.

The chain couples TRBV5-1 to TRBJ2-2; D is possibly TRBD2 (6 bases). This CDR3 spans 15 amino acids. CDR1 and CDR2 (germline): SGHRS, YFSETQ. The V end was cut by 5 bases, the J end by 6 bases, with 17 bases between. CDR3 amino acids: CASSSPGLEAGELFF. In DNA form, the CDR3 reads TGCGCCAGCAGTTCTCCGGGACTGGAGGCCGGGGAGCTGTTTTTT. The variable domain in full, with the rest retrieved from reference TRBV5-1 and TRBJ2-2, is KAGVTQTPRYLIKTRGQQVTLSCSPISGHRSVSWYQQTPGQGLQFLFEYFSETQRNKGNFPGRFSGRQFSNSRSEMNVSTLELGDSALYLCASSSPGLEAGELFFGEGSRLTVL.

Note on this clone: Given a far larger clone just one base away, this is likely a sequencing read error. The chain uses TRBV30 and TRBJ1-5; D might be TRBD1 (6 bases). The CDR3 runs to 15 residues. The germline gives CDR1 GTSNPN, CDR2 SVGIG (reference sequence). V was pared by 4 bases and J by 2 bases, with 15 bases between. The CDR3 DNA reads as TGTGCCTGGAACGAGGGACACCCTGGCAATCAGCCCCAGCATTTT. As protein: CAWNEGHPGNQPQHF.

This chain joins TRBV28 and TRBJ2-5; D gene unclear. V dropped 7 bases and J dropped 5 bases, with 11 bases sitting between them. The CDR3 is made up of 12 amino acids. Germline V lookup: CDR1 MDHEN, CDR2 SYDVKM. The CDR3 bases are TGTGCCAGCAATTCAAACGGGGAGACCCAGTACTTC. It is translated as CASNSNGETQYF.

V usage is TRBV7-2 and J usage is TRBJ1-5; D gene unclear. Germline V CDR1 and CDR2: SGHTA, FQGNSA. The CDR3 covers 13 residues. V was trimmed by 1 base and J by 5 bases, leaving 6 bases between them. The CDR3 DNA reads as TGTGCCAGCAGCTTAGGTTGGGATCAGCCCCAGCATTTT. It specifies CASSLGWDQPQHF.

V is TRBV5-4 and J is TRBJ1-2; 9 bases align to TRBD1. This CDR3 contains 15 residues. Germline V gene lookup returns CDR1 SGHNT and CDR2 YYREEE (reference sequence). Trimming at V came to 4 bases and at J to 1 base, leaving 5 bases not matched to a gene. CDR3 region: CASSQGQGHNYGYTF. CDR3 DNA: TGTGCCAGCAGCCAGGGACAGGGACATAACTATGGCTACACCTTC.

This clone was observed a few times. The chain couples TRBV30 to TRBJ1-2, with 9 bases lining up with TRBD1. The junction had 11 bases not matched to a gene; V was cut back by 2 bases and J by 4 bases. The CDR3 extends over 16 amino acids. CDR1 is GTSNPN and CDR2 is SVGIG in the germline V gene (reference sequence). The CDR3 nucleotides are TGTGCCTGGAGTCCTTCTCCGGGACAGGGATTCTATGGCTACACCTTC. Protein sequence: CAWSPSPGQGFYGYTF.

On this clone: This may stem from a read error, because a much larger clone lies one nucleotide away. This rearrangement joins TRBV9 to TRBJ2-6; D is unresolved. The length of the CDR3 is 14 residues. V was shortened by 4 bases and J by 1 base, with 6 bases between the two germline ends. Per the germline V gene, CDR1 is SGDLS and CDR2 is YYNGEE. CDR3 sequence (DNA): TGTGCCAGCAGCAAAGTTTCTGGGGCCAACGTCCTGACTTTC. This sequence encodes CASSKVSGANVLTF.

The chain uses TRBV29-1 and TRBJ2-3, with TRBD2 matching over 7 bases. V lost 8 bases to trimming and J lost 3 bases; unmatched junction nucleotides: 8. Germline V gene data show CDR1 as SQVTM and CDR2 as ANQGSEA. The CDR3 length is 13 residues. CDR3 region: CSIWASGTDTQYF. The CDR3, as DNA: TGCAGCATCTGGGCTAGCGGAACAGATACGCAGTATTTT.

The chain employs TRBV18 and TRBJ2-3; unclear D gene. The V gene lost 5 bases and the J gene lost 7 bases, with 7 bases spanning the gap. CDR3 length: 11 amino acids. CDR1 is KGHSH, CDR2 LQKENI, per germline. The CDR3 loop reads CASSVQYTQYF. The CDR3, as DNA: TGTGCCAGCTCAGTTCAGTATACGCAGTATTTT.

The chain has TRBV10-3 and TRBJ2-1; D could derive from TRBD1 or TRBD2 (5 bases each). The CDR3 extends over 13 amino acids. V lost 9 bases to trimming and J lost 9 bases, with 18 bases between them. CDR1 is ENHRY and CDR2 is SYGVKD in the germline V gene. CDR3 sequence reads: CAIGTAARSEQFF. DNA for the CDR3: TGTGCCATAGGGACCGCGGCCAGGAGTGAGCAGTTCTTC.

A word on this clone: A far bigger clonotype differs at one base, so this is likely a read error. This specimen includes other DNA sequences encoding the same CDR3. The J gene is TRBJ2-7, the V gene TRBV28; D unresolved. The CDR3 length is 12 residues. The germline gives CDR1 MDHEN, CDR2 SYDVKM. In DNA, the CDR3 is TGTGCCAGCAGTTTATGGGGATACGAACAGTACTTC. Translated, it gives CASSLWGYEQYF.

The table lists this clone with a few counts. The J gene is TRBJ2-2, the V gene TRBV6-5; D may be TRBD2 (5 bases). Per germline, CDR1 MNHEY and CDR2 SVGAGI. Trimming removed 6 bases from V and 6 bases from J, with 11 bases in between. The length of the CDR3 is 13 residues. CDR3: CASSPAEAGELFF. The CDR3 bases are TGTGCCAGCAGCCCAGCGGAGGCCGGGGAGCTGTTTTTT.

Written as DNA, the CDR3 is TGTGCCTGGGCGACAGGGGGAGTCGAGACCCAGTACTTC. Protein sequence: CAWATGGVETQYF. The chain recombines TRBV30 with TRBJ2-5, with 9 bases matching TRBD1. Germline-derived CDR1 and CDR2 are GTSNPN and SVGIG (reference sequence). CDR3 size: 13 residues. V trimming: 5 bases; J trimming: 5 bases; junction bases outside the gene matches: 6.